These 14 T cell receptor beta chains were sequenced from one sample in a study of blood T cells in healthy people across ages (dated by TCRdb to between 2014 and 2016). Receptor libraries were prepared by 5' RACE. The run used an Illumina HiSeq 2500. A second PCR of roughly 6 to 12 cycles was run with a J-beta primer mix and a sample-barcoded 5' primer. TCRdb reran the public reads through fastp at Q25 and MiXCR, keeping productive beta chains. Under each unique CDR3 protein, matching rows form one entry showing the most common genes and DNA. For this sample the table gives hundreds of thousands of distinct CDR3 sequences, of which about 25% were detected only once. Of the sample, more than 8.5% is held by the ten largest clones. Separately, the same data were catalogued under a study of T cells of mothers and their children.

Sequencing input: blood. All receptors come from a boy between 10 and 17 years old in good health.

A few counts support this clonotype. The genes are TRBV11-2 and TRBJ1-5; D might be TRBD1 (5 bases). The V end lost 4 bases, the J end lost 2 bases, and 15 bases lay between the germline ends. Germline V gives CDR1 SGHAT, CDR2 FQNNGV. This CDR3 comprises 16 residues. CDR3 coding DNA: TGTGCCAGCAGCTACGGGACTCCTGGGGGCAATCAGCCCCAGCATTTT. Translation: CASSYGTPGGNQPQHF. Using reference TRBV11-2 and TRBJ1-5 for the parts outside the CDR3, the full variable domain is EAGVAQSPRYKIIEKRQSVAFWCNPISGHATLYWYQQILGQGPKLLIQFQNNGVVDDSQLPKDRFSAERLKGVDSTLKIQPAKLEDSAVYLCASSYGTPGGNQPQHFGDGTRLSIL.

In this sample, this clonotype turned up a few times. The rearrangement links TRBV12-3 or TRBV12-4 to TRBJ1-4; D not resolved. This CDR3 comprises 13 residues. Deletions cut 5 bases from V and 6 bases from J, with 10 bases between. The CDR3 sequence: CASSPDGDEKLFF. The DNA of the CDR3 is TGTGCCAGCAGTCCGGACGGAGATGAAAAACTGTTTTTT.

This clonotype was picked up a small number of times. The chain carries TRBV20-1 and TRBJ1-2, with 8 bases fitting TRBD1. The CDR3 is 15 residues long. Losses at the gene ends were 0 bases for V and 3 bases for J; bases not matched to a gene: 6. The germline gives CDR1 DFQATT, CDR2 SNEGSKA (reference sequence). CDR3 loop: CSARDSTGGDYGYTF. The CDR3 DNA is TGCAGTGCTAGAGATAGTACAGGGGGGGACTATGGCTACACCTTC.

This chain connects TRBV7-9 to TRBJ1-2; D may be TRBD1 (6 bases). V lost 7 bases to trimming and J lost 8 bases, with 23 bases between them. Germline V gene sequence: CDR1 SEHNR, CDR2 FQNEAQ (reference sequence). There are 15 residues in the CDR3. The CDR3, as DNA: TGTGCCAGCACCGCCGGGGATCAGGGGAGTGGAGGCTACACCTTC. Residues: CASTAGDQGSGGYTF.

J is TRBJ2-5 and V is TRBV28, with 11 bases identical to TRBD1. With 3 bases clipped from V and 5 bases from J, the junction kept 5 bases outside the gene matches. The CDR3 extends over 15 amino acids. Germline CDR1 reads MDHEN; CDR2 reads SYDVKM. The CDR3 sequence is CASSLRTGGKETQYF. CDR3 coding DNA: TGTGCCAGCAGTTTGCGGACAGGGGGCAAGGAGACCCAGTACTTC.

This clonotype showed up just a few times. This chain uses TRBV27 with TRBJ2-3, with TRBD2 identical over 8 bases. The CDR3 is 16 residues long. V was clipped by 3 bases and J by 2 bases; unmatched bases: 7. Looked up from germline, CDR1 is MNHEY and CDR2 is SMNVEV (reference sequence). In nucleotides, the CDR3 is TGTGCCAGCAGTTTGACGAGCGGGAGCCCCACAGATACGCAGTATTTT. Translating gives CASSLTSGSPTDTQYF.

This chain connects TRBV12-3 or TRBV12-4 to TRBJ1-4; D is unresolved. The CDR3 length is 14 residues. Trimming stripped 6 bases from V and 10 bases from J, with 18 bases between. CDR3: CASSPPGLLGKLFF. The CDR3 DNA reads as TGTGCCAGCAGCCCGCCGGGCCTTCTAGGAAAACTGTTTTTT.

This clonotype has at least ten counts. The gene calls are TRBV12-3 or TRBV12-4 and TRBJ2-1, with D unresolved. There are 12 residues in the CDR3. V lost 5 bases, J lost 4 bases, and 6 bases lay in between. CDR3 in DNA: TGTGCCAGCAGTCCCCAATACAATGAGCAGTTCTTC. This translates into CASSPQYNEQFF.

CDR3 nucleotide sequence: TGTGCCAGCAGCTTGCAGGGCATCATGAACACTGAAGCTTTCTTT. Its protein is CASSLQGIMNTEAFF. V usage is TRBV7-9 and J usage is TRBJ1-1, with D tentatively TRBD1 (5 bases). Per germline, CDR1 SEHNR and CDR2 FQNEAQ (reference sequence). Trimming removed 3 bases from V and 0 bases from J, with 11 bases in between. This CDR3 region has 15 residues.

The V call is TRBV29-1, the J call TRBJ2-1; D call uncertain. This CDR3 spans 11 amino acids. The V and J ends lost 8 bases and 10 bases respectively, with 15 bases between them. The germline gives CDR1 SQVTM, CDR2 ANQGSEA. For the CDR3, the DNA is TGCAGCACCCTGCTAGGGTGGGAGCAGTTCTTC. The encoded protein is CSTLLGWEQFF.

The table lists this clonotype with a few counts. The chain couples TRBV7-9 to TRBJ1-5, with 10 bases that match TRBD1. The J segment lost 6 bases and the V segment lost 3 bases, leaving 5 bases of the junction unmatched. This CDR3 spans 15 amino acids. Germline assignment: CDR1 SEHNR and CDR2 FQNEAQ (reference sequence). The CDR3 spells CASSLGDRGTQPQHF. The CDR3 nucleotides read TGTGCCAGCAGCTTGGGGGACAGGGGTACTCAGCCCCAGCATTTT.

This chain joins TRBV6-1 and TRBJ2-7, with TRBD1 identical over 8 bases. The CDR3 contains 14 residues. Germline trimming cut 6 bases from V and 4 bases from J; bases unmatched to any gene: 8. Per the germline V gene, CDR1 is MNHNS and CDR2 is SASEGT. CDR3 protein: CASSPRTGKYEQYF. In DNA form, the CDR3 reads TGTGCCAGCAGCCCCCGGACAGGGAAGTACGAGCAGTACTTC.

The table lists this clonotype with a few counts. The V gene is TRBV11-2, the J gene TRBJ1-1; D gene ambiguous. Germline V lookup: CDR1 SGHAT, CDR2 FQNNGV. V was trimmed by 4 bases and J by 0 bases, leaving 6 bases between them. The length of the CDR3 is 13 residues. The CDR3 DNA reads TGTGCCAGCAGCTCCCTCTTGAACACTGAAGCTTTCTTT. Protein: CASSSLLNTEAFF. Together with reference TRBV11-2 and TRBJ1-1, the CDR3 gives the full variable domain: EAGVAQSPRYKIIEKRQSVAFWCNPISGHATLYWYQQILGQGPKLLIQFQNNGVVDDSQLPKDRFSAERLKGVDSTLKIQPAKLEDSAVYLCASSSLLNTEAFFGQGTRLTVV.

This rearrangement joins TRBV3-1 to TRBJ2-5; D remains ambiguous. V dropped 6 bases and J dropped 6 bases, with 8 bases sitting between them. Germline CDR1 LGHDT, CDR2 YNNKEL (reference sequence). The CDR3 contains 11 residues. The DNA of the CDR3 is TGTGCCAGCAGTCTCATGAAGACCCAGTACTTC. Protein product: CASSLMKTQYF.